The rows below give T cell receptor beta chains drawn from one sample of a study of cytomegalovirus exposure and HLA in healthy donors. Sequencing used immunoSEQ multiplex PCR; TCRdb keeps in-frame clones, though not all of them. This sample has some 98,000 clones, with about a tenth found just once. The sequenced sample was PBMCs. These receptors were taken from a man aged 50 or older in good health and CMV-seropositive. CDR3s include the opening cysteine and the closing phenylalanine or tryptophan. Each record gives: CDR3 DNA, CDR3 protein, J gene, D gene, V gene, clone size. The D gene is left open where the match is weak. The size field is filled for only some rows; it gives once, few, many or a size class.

DNA: TGTGCCAGCAGCCAAAGACAGGGGGCGCTTATGAATGAGCAGTTCTTC
CDR3: CASSQRQGALMNEQFF
J: TRBJ2-1
D: TRBD1
V: TRBV14
size: .

DNA: TGCAGTGCTCCGACAGGGCGCGAGCAGTACTTC
CDR3: CSAPTGREQYF
J: TRBJ2-7
D: TRBD1
V: TRBV20-1
size: .

DNA: TGTGCCACCAGCAGAGACCGAGTACCTTCGCAGTATTTT
CDR3: CATSRDRVPSQYF
J: TRBJ2-3
D: .
V: TRBV15
size: few

DNA: TGCGCCAGCAGCCAAGATCGGCGGGTTCTTAACAATGAGCAGTTCTTC
CDR3: CASSQDRRVLNNEQFF
J: TRBJ2-1
D: .
V: TRBV4-1
size: once

DNA: TGTGCCTGGAGTCCGGGACTAGCGGGCCACAATGAGCAGTTCTTC
CDR3: CAWSPGLAGHNEQFF
J: TRBJ2-1
D: TRBD2
V: TRBV30
size: few

DNA: TGTGCCAGCAGTGATTCCTTACTAGCGGGAAGGGCCGGGGAGCTGTTTTTT
CDR3: CASSDSLLAGRAGELFF
J: TRBJ2-2
D: TRBD2
V: TRBV6-1
size: few

DNA: TGTGCCAGCAGTTTGCGGGACAGGGCTAAATCGGAGGGAAACACCATATATTTT
CDR3: CASSLRDRAKSEGNTIYF
J: TRBJ1-3
D: TRBD1
V: TRBV28
size: .

DNA: TGCGCCAGCAGCCAAGAAAGACGACAGGTGGAGCTGTTTTTT
CDR3: CASSQERRQVELFF
J: TRBJ2-2
D: .
V: TRBV4-3
size: few

DNA: TGTGCCAGCAGTTTAATAGCGGGGGGCTCCTACGAGCAGTACTTC
CDR3: CASSLIAGGSYEQYF
J: TRBJ2-7
D: TRBD2
V: TRBV27
size: few

DNA: TGTGCCAGCAGCGTCCCCCCCCTAAACACCATATATTTT
CDR3: CASSVPPLNTIYF
J: TRBJ1-3
D: .
V: TRBV5-6
size: few

DNA: TGTGCCAGCAGCGGGGGACTAGCGGGAGGGTCCAATGAGCAGTTCTTC
CDR3: CASSGGLAGGSNEQFF
J: TRBJ2-1
D: TRBD2
V: TRBV5-4
size: .

DNA: TGTGCCATCAGTGATCTAGAGGATACGCAGTATTTT
CDR3: CAISDLEDTQYF
J: TRBJ2-3
D: .
V: TRBV10-3
size: .

DNA: TGTGCCAGCAGCTTCGAGGTGAACACTGAAGCTTTCTTT
CDR3: CASSFEVNTEAFF
J: TRBJ1-1
D: .
V: TRBV11-3
size: few

DNA: TGTGCCAGTAGTATGAGGGAATCGGATAATTCACCCCTCCACTTT
CDR3: CASSMRESDNSPLHF
J: TRBJ1-6
D: .
V: TRBV19
size: .

DNA: TGTGCCATCAGTGATGGGCAGGGTAGTCAGCCCCAGCATTTT
CDR3: CAISDGQGSQPQHF
J: TRBJ1-5
D: .
V: TRBV10-3
size: few

DNA: TGTGCCACTATCACTGGGACAGGGGTTAATGAGCAGTTCTTC
CDR3: CATITGTGVNEQFF
J: TRBJ2-1
D: TRBD1
V: TRBV28
size: few

DNA: TGCGCCAGCAGCTTGAGGCAGGGATATGAGCAGTTCTTC
CDR3: CASSLRQGYEQFF
J: TRBJ2-1
D: .
V: TRBV5-1
size: few

DNA: TGTGCCAGCAGCCAACAGGGGGTTGACTATGGCTACACCTTC
CDR3: CASSQQGVDYGYTF
J: TRBJ1-2
D: TRBD1
V: TRBV14
size: .

DNA: TGCAGCCCTATAGAACACAGGGCTCGTTATGAGCAGTTCTTC
CDR3: CSPIEHRARYEQFF
J: TRBJ2-1
D: .
V: TRBV29-1
size: .

DNA: TGCGCCAGCAGCGGGGCCGGGACACCGAGCACAGATACGCAGTATTTT
CDR3: CASSGAGTPSTDTQYF
J: TRBJ2-3
D: .
V: TRBV5-1
size: few

DNA: TGTGCCAGCAGCTCCAGCTCGGTAGCCACTAGGAACACAGATACGCAGTATTTT
CDR3: CASSSSSVATRNTDTQYF
J: TRBJ2-3
D: .
V: TRBV7-3
size: few

DNA: TGTGCCAGCATGGAGGGGGACAGGGGGGAAAACACCATATATTTT
CDR3: CASMEGDRGENTIYF
J: TRBJ1-3
D: TRBD1
V: TRBV28
size: few